Sequencing of this T cell receptor beta chain was carried out in a study of cytomegalovirus exposure and HLA in healthy donors. V lost 3 bases to trimming and J lost 5 bases; unmatched junction nucleotides: 7. Germline lookup yields CDR1 SGHAT and CDR2 FQNNGV. The CDR3 runs to 15 residues. Amplification used 60 Vbeta primers and 13 Jbeta primers. Data came from immunoSEQ multiplex PCR; TCRdb stores just in-frame clones and leaves some out. The sample records some 190,000 clones, approximately 86% being singletons. Source material: PBMCs. The chain uses TRBV11-2 and TRBJ2-1; 7 positions match TRBD2. The source of this sequence is a woman under 30 in good health and CMV-seronegative. The CDR3 DNA reads as TGTGCCAGCAGCTTGCTATCGGGACTACACAATGAGCAGTTCTTC. Encoded protein: CASSLLSGLHNEQFF.